The TCR beta chain under discussion was sequenced for a study of blood T cell repertoires in COVID-19. Overall study: The analysed material was cDNA or gDNA that came from T cells, B-cell-depleted T cells, or PBMCs.

V lost 2 bases, J lost 6 bases, and 17 bases lay in between. This CDR3 has 16 amino acids. Per the germline V gene, CDR1 is SGHKS and CDR2 is YYEKEE (reference sequence). In the original processing: Counts of nucleated cells, estimated from reference gene primer amplification, were obtained. Repertoires were generated with immunoSEQ multiplex PCR, while TCRdb's copy carries only in-frame clones and drops some. That table supplies the V and J calls and clone size; D and trimming were determined from the DNA. This sample has hundreds of thousands of clones; around 84% occur once, and the top ten carry 5%. Each participant's cohort was designated according to participant-reported clinical history. Individuals in the exposed group had encountered a COVID-19 case within 2 weeks preceding study entry.

Sequenced sample: PBMCs or T cells enriched from blood (not recorded which). The gene calls are TRBV5-5 and TRBJ2-2, with TRBD1 as a possible D gene (6 bases). The clonotype was recovered from a man aged 35 to 55 who had been exposed to COVID-19. The CDR3 coding sequence is TGTGCCAGCAGCTTCCCAGTTCGGGACACATCCGGGGAGCTGTTTTTT. This encodes CASSFPVRDTSGELFF.